This TCR beta chain originates from a study of blood T cell repertoires in COVID-19. In the study overall: Sites in the United States, Italy and Spain provided acute and convalescent COVID-19 samples.

Sequenced by immunoSEQ multiplex PCR; TCRdb stores in-frame clones only, minus some. The table has a few hundred thousand clones, 85% to 90% seen once. Living in about two dozen US areas, the participants were between about 18 and 100 years of age. Researchers sorted participants into cohorts using their self-reported clinical history. The recovered donors of Cohort 3 showed two negative PCRs, clearance, or symptom resolution. The germline gives CDR1 MNHEY, CDR2 SMNVEV (reference sequence). The V end lost 9 bases, the J end lost 3 bases, and 18 bases lay between the germline ends. The CDR3 extends over 15 amino acids.

The rearrangement joins TRBV27 to TRBJ2-1, with D possibly being TRBD2 (6 bases). The sample comprised PBMCs or T cells enriched from blood (not recorded which). This clonotype was sampled from a woman under 40 who had recovered from COVID-19. The CDR3: CASSHRDSNYNEQFF. The CDR3 coding sequence is TGTGCCAGTTCGCACCGGGACTCGAACTACAATGAGCAGTTCTTC.